This T cell receptor (beta chain) was sequenced for a study of response to subunit inactivated influenza vaccine. The study, taken as a whole, reports: Researchers suggested that each seasonal influenza vaccination recruits few new T cells.

TCRdb re-analysed the RT-PCR reads in MiXCR, keeping a single row per CDR3 protein. The sample lists 800,000 or so distinct CDR3 sequences, around 21% occurring once. The CDR3 is 16 residues long. J gave up 3 bases and V 0 bases, and 5 bases lay outside the gene matches. This clonotype occurred a few times. Antigen specificity is unknown. V and J are TRBV12-3 or TRBV12-4 and TRBJ2-1; TRBD2 aligns across 7 bases. Sequences were derived from PBMCs from blood, sampled 5 days after vaccination. The TCR originated in a man in his fifties or sixties who received an inactivated influenza vaccine. CDR3 nucleotides: TGTGCCAGCAGTTTAGCGAGCGGGATACACTACAATGAGCAGTTCTTC. Translating gives CASSLASGIHYNEQFF.